This T cell receptor (beta chain) was identified during a study of Graves' ophthalmopathy and Graves' hyperthyroidism. Trimming left V 4 bases short and J 5 bases short, with 9 bases between. The CDR3 has 13 residues. Germline V gives CDR1 KGHDR, CDR2 SFDVKD. None of the included patients had other autoimmune diseases, uncontrolled infections, pregnancy or lactation, as these led to exclusion. From RNA, the CDR3 regions of TCR beta chains were amplified and sequenced. RT-PCR was first run with HTBI primers, then multiplex PCR in a second round. TCRdb called the multiplex PCR reads again in MiXCR, with one record for every CDR3 protein. The sample holds about 600,000 distinct CDR3 sequences, 35% to 45% seen once.

Source material: peripheral blood or thyroid tissue (not recorded which). The receptor was isolated from an adult man with Graves' hyperthyroidism. This chain links TRBV24-1 with TRBJ2-3; a weak D match, TRBD2 (5 bases). This CDR3 reads CATSEHEGDTQYF. DNA of the CDR3: TGTGCCACCAGTGAGCACGAGGGAGATACGCAGTATTTT.